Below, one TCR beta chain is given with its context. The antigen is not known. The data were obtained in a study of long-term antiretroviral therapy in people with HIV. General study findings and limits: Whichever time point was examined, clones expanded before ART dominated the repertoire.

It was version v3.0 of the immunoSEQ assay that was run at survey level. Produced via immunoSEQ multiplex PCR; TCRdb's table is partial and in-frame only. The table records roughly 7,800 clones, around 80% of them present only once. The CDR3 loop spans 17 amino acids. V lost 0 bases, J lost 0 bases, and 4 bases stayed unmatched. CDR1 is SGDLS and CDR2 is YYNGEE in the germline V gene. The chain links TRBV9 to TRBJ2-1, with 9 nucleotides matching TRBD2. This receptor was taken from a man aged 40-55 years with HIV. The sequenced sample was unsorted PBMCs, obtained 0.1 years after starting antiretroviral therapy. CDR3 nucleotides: TGTGCCAGCAGCGTAGTAAGCGGGGGGCCCTCCTACAATGAGCAGTTCTTC. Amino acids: CASSVVSGGPSYNEQFF.